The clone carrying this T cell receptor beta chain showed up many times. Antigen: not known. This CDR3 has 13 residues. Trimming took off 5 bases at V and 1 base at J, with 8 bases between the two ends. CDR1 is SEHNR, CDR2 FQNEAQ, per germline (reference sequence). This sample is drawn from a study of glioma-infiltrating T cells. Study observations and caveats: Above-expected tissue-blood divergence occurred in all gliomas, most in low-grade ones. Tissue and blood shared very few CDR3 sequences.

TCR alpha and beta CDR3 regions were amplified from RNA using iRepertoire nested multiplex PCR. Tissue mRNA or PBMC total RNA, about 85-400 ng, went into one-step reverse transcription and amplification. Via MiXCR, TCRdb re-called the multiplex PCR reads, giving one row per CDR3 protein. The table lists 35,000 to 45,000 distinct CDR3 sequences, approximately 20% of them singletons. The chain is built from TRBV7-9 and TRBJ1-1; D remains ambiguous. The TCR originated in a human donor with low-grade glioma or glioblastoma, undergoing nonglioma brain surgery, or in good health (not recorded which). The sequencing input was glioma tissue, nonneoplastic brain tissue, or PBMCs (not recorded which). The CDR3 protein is CASSLWENTEAFF. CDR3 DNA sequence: TGTGCCAGCAGCCTATGGGAGAACACTGAAGCTTTCTTT.